This T cell receptor (beta chain) originates from a study of CD8+ T cells in alopecia areata. Whole-study context: Twice daily, treated patients received 5 to 10 mg of oral tofacitinib. Overall study results and limits: Sequencing of scalp samples also captures resident alphabeta T cells of normal skin. The study found tofacitinib significantly decreased scalp clonality and expanded CD8+ clones among the top 100. Possibly because of HLA-related factors, TCR sharing was less clear across patients than in mice.

After isolation, RNA underwent reverse transcription to generate cDNA as the sequencing template. Here immunoSEQ multiplex PCR was the method, and the copy in TCRdb shows in-frame clones only, minus some. The sample includes more than 95,000 clones, 61% of them seen just once. On this clone itself: Its matching antigen is unknown.

Sample treatment: oral pan-JAK inhibitor, 5-10 mg twice daily. V lost 2 bases and J lost 5; bases outside the gene matches: 5. CDR3 length equals 14 residues. Per the germline V gene, CDR1 is GTSNPN and CDR2 is SVGIG (reference sequence). The rearrangement uses TRBV30 and TRBJ1-4; 7 bases align to TRBD1. The receptor's source is a human donor with alopecia areata. This sample comprised CD4+ T cells sorted from blood, obtained at week 4, from a patient treated with tofacitinib. The CDR3 DNA follows: TGTGCCTGGAGTACTGGGACAGCAAATGAAAAACTGTTTTTT. Amino acids: CAWSTGTANEKLFF.